Many counts were recorded for the clone carrying this T cell receptor (beta chain). The CDR3 is 13 amino acids. V lost 4 bases and J lost 4, with 10 bases in between. Germline V gives CDR1 PRHDT, CDR2 FYEKMQ (reference sequence). Arm-PCR of CDR3 regions and iRepertoire HTBI primers were the basis on which TCR beta libraries were built. TCRdb reprocessed the multiplex PCR reads with MiXCR, giving one entry per CDR3 protein. The table shows roughly 500,000 distinct CDR3 sequences, with approximately 22% occurring only once. These data belong to a study of regulatory T cells in long-lasting Graves disease. Time point denoted: persistent/refractory GD, antithyroid drugs over 5 years with positive TRAb. The TCR library was made from RNA that had been extracted from PBMCs in TRIzol.

The V and J genes are TRBV13 and TRBJ1-1; D uncertain. The origin of this receptor is a female donor with Graves disease. Sequenced here: peripheral blood mononuclear cells (PBMCs), sampled when the disease was refractory, from a patient treated with antithyroid drugs. This chain's CDR3 is CASSSQIRTEAFF. Written as DNA, the CDR3 is TGTGCCAGCAGCTCCCAAATACGCACTGAAGCTTTCTTT.